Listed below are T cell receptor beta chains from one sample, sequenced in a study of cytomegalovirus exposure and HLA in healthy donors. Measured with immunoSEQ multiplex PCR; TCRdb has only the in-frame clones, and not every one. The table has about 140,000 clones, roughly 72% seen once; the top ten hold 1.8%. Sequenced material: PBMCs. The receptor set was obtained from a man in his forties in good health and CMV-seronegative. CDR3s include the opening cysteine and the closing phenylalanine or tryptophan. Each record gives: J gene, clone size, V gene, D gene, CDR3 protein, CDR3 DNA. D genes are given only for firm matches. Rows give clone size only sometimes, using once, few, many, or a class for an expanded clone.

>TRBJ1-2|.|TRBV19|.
CASSIVQGSNYGYTF
TGTGCCAGTAGTATAGTTCAGGGAAGTAACTATGGCTACACCTTC
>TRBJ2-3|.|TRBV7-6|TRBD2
CASSLPGGPSTDTQYF
TGTGCCAGCAGCTTACCGGGAGGCCCTAGCACAGATACGCAGTATTTT
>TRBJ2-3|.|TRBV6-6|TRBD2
CASSYPSGADTQYF
TGTGCCAGCAGTTACCCCAGCGGGGCAGATACGCAGTATTTT
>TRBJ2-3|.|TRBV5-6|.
CASSPPVADTQYF
TGTGCCAGCAGCCCACCGGTTGCAGATACGCAGTATTTT
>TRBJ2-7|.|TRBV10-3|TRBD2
CAISELAGARNEQYF
TGTGCCATCAGTGAACTAGCGGGGGCAAGGAACGAGCAGTACTTC
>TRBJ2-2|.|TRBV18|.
CASLRPGGTNTGELFF
TGTGCCAGCCTGCGTCCAGGGGGGACGAACACCGGGGAGCTGTTTTTT
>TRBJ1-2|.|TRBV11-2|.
CASSNGPYYGYTF
TGTGCCAGCAGCAATGGCCCTTACTATGGCTACACCTTC
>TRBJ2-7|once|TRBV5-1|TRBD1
CASSAIGTGGAYEQYF
TGCGCCAGCAGCGCTATCGGGACAGGGGGTGCCTACGAGCAGTACTTC
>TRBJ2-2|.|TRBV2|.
CASRSMGGFAGELFF
TGTGCCAGCAGGTCAATGGGAGGTTTCGCCGGGGAGCTGTTTTTT
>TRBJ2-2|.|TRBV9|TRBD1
CASSGGGQGRTGELFF
TGTGCCAGCAGCGGGGGGGGACAGGGGAGGACCGGGGAGCTGTTTTTT
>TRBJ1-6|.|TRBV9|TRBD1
CASSQSLGGSPLHF
TGTGCCAGCAGCCAGTCGCTAGGGGGCTCACCCCTCCACTTT
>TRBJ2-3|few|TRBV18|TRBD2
CASSPTGSGTDTQYF
TGTGCCAGCTCACCTACGGGTAGCGGGACAGATACGCAGTATTTT
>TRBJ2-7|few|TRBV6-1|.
CASSEAAGSYEQYF
TGTGCCAGCAGTGAAGCGGCGGGATCCTACGAGCAGTACTTC
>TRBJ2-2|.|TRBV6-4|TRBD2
CASSDSGAGESGELFF
TGTGCCAGCAGTGACTCAGGGGCGGGAGAATCCGGGGAGCTGTTTTTT
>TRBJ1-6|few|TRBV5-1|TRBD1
CASSSAGTGTSPLHF
TGCGCCAGCAGCTCCGCCGGGACAGGGACTTCACCCCTCCACTTT
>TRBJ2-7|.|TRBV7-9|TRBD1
CASSFAGTGDYEQYF
TGTGCCAGCAGCTTCGCCGGGACAGGGGACTACGAGCAGTACTTC
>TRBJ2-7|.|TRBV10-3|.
CAISESGGSYEQYF
TGTGCCATCAGTGAGTCGGGGGGCTCCTACGAGCAGTACTTC
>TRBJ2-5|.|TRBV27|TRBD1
CASSFLRGGLVETQYF
TGTGCCAGCAGTTTTTTGAGAGGGGGCCTGGTGGAGACCCAGTACTTC
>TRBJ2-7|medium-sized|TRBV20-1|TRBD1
CSARRDRDQYF
TGCAGTGCTAGAAGGGACAGGGACCAGTACTTC
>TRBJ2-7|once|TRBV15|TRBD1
CATSSAGQGAYEQYF
TGTGCCACCAGCAGTGCAGGACAGGGGGCGTACGAGCAGTACTTC
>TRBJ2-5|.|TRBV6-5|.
CASRESQGGLETQYF
TGTGCCAGCAGAGAATCCCAGGGGGGCCTTGAGACCCAGTACTTC
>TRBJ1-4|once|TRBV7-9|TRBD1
CASSSPFRDSQKLFF
TGTGCCAGCAGCTCACCATTCCGGGACAGCCAAAAACTGTTTTTT
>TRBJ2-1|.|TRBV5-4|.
CASSGGGALEGEQFF
TGTGCCAGCAGCGGAGGAGGGGCCCTGGAGGGTGAGCAGTTCTTC
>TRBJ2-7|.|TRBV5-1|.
CASSPGGTRGKQYF
TGCGCCAGCAGCCCGGGTGGCACCCGAGGAAAGCAGTACTTC
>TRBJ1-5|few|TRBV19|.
CATKTGVGNQPQHF
TGTGCCACCAAGACGGGGGTAGGCAATCAGCCCCAGCATTTT
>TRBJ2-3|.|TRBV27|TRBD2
CASNGLADTDTQYF
TGTGCCAGCAACGGACTAGCGGACACAGATACGCAGTATTTT
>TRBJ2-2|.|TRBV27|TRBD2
CASSSGLAGGTGELFF
TGTGCCAGCAGTTCGGGACTAGCGGGAGGCACCGGGGAGCTGTTTTTT